This T cell receptor beta chain comes out of a study of cytomegalovirus exposure and HLA in healthy donors. Study-wide results and limits: Researchers reported in a later analysis that a missense DCLRE1C variant was tied to TCR beta V- and J-gene trimming. The study designated 150 or so TCR beta chains cytomegalovirus-associated. Reportedly, fewer N-insertions than the 666-donor mean appeared in an Asian-associated ancestry cluster in a later analysis.

Concerning this clone itself: The antigen remains undetermined.

The primer mix had 60 Vbeta and 13 Jbeta primers. The table came from immunoSEQ multiplex PCR; TCRdb's copy has only in-frame clones and leaves some out. In the table there are fewer than 250,000 clones, roughly three quarters of which are singletons. The germline gives CDR1 MNHNS, CDR2 SASEGT. Trimming shortened V by 4 bases and J by 2 bases, and 9 bases separated the two germline ends. This CDR3 spans 14 amino acids. V and J are TRBV6-1 and TRBJ1-5; possible D gene TRBD1, 5 bases. The sample taken for sequencing was PBMCs. The sequence was collected from a woman in her 50s in good health and CMV-seronegative. CDR3 coding DNA: TGTGCCAGCAGTGCCCAGGGTGGCAATCAGCCCCAGCATTTT. As protein: CASSAQGGNQPQHF.